This T cell receptor beta chain appears in the sequencing data of a study of OX40 agonist ivuxolimab in advanced cancers. Study outcomes and limitations: No determination was made of the antigen specificity of the expanded peripheral T cells. At doses 0.1 to 3.0 mg/kg, CD4+ and CD8+ clones expanded.

Worth noting for this clone: The target antigen is unknown.

Trimming pared 0 bases from V and 0 bases from J, leaving 4 bases between. There are 14 residues in the CDR3. CDR1 MNHNY and CDR2 SVGAGI come from the germline V gene (reference sequence). The table came from immunoSEQ multiplex PCR; TCRdb's copy has only in-frame clones and leaves some out. The sample yields approximately 90,000 clones, 70% to 90% seen once. Collection of blood occurred at baseline, at cycle 4 day 1, and at cycle 7 day 1. This specimen was CD4+ or CD8+ T cells sorted from blood, taken in a trial of the OX40 agonist ivuxolimab. The sequence was collected from an adult with an advanced solid tumor such as melanoma, head and neck, liver or kidney cancer. The chain carries TRBV6-6 and TRBJ2-3, with unresolved D. The CDR3 spells CASSYSSSTDTQYF. CDR3 nucleotides: TGTGCCAGCAGTTACTCGTCAAGCACAGATACGCAGTATTTT.